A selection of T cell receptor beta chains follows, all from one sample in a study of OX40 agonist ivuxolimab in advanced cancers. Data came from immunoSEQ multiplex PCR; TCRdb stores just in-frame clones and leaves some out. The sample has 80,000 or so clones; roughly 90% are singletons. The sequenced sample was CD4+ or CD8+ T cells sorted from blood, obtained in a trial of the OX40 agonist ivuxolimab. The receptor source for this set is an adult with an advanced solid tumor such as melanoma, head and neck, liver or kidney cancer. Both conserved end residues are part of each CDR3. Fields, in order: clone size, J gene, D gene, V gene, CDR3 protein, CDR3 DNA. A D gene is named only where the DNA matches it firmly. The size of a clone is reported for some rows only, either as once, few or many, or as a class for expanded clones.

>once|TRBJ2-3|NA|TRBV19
CATGGRGSTDTQYF
TGTGCCACCGGGGGCCGGGGGTCCACAGATACGCAGTATTTT
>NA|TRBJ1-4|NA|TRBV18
CASSPPALNEKLFF
TGTGCCAGCTCACCCCCCGCTCTTAATGAAAAACTGTTTTTT
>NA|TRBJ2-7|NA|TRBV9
CASNGRDEQYF
TGTGCCAGCAATGGCAGGGACGAGCAGTACTTC
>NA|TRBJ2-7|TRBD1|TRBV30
CAWSLTGSGAYEQYF
TGTGCCTGGAGTCTGACAGGGTCAGGCGCCTACGAGCAGTACTTC
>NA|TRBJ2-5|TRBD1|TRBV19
CASSIGTGEETQYF
TGTGCCAGTAGTATAGGTACAGGGGAGGAGACCCAGTACTTC
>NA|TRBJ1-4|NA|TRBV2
CARGDAGRGGNEKLFF
TGTGCCAGAGGTGATGCGGGGCGCGGAGGGAATGAAAAACTGTTTTTT
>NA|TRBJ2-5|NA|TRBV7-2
CASSPRRTEETQYF
TGTGCCAGCAGCCCAAGAAGGACAGAAGAGACCCAGTACTTC
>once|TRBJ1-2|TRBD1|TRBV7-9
CASSPTGQIYGYTF
TGTGCCAGCAGCCCGACAGGGCAGATCTATGGCTACACCTTC
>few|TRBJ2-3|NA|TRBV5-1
CASSLSSDTQYF
TGCGCCAGCAGCTTGTCGAGCGATACGCAGTATTTT
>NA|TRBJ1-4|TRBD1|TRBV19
CASSPGQGYEKLFF
TGTGCCAGTAGCCCGGGACAGGGCTATGAAAAACTGTTTTTT
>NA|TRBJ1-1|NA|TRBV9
CASSVTPDGGDTEAFF
TGTGCCAGCAGCGTAACCCCGGACGGGGGGGACACTGAAGCTTTCTTT
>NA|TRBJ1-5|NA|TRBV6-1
CASSPRESNQPQHF
TGTGCCAGCAGTCCCAGGGAGAGCAATCAGCCCCAGCATTTT
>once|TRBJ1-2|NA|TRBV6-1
CASSEGGLGVGYGYTF
TGTGCCAGCAGTGAAGGGGGGCTGGGGGTTGGCTATGGCTACACCTTC